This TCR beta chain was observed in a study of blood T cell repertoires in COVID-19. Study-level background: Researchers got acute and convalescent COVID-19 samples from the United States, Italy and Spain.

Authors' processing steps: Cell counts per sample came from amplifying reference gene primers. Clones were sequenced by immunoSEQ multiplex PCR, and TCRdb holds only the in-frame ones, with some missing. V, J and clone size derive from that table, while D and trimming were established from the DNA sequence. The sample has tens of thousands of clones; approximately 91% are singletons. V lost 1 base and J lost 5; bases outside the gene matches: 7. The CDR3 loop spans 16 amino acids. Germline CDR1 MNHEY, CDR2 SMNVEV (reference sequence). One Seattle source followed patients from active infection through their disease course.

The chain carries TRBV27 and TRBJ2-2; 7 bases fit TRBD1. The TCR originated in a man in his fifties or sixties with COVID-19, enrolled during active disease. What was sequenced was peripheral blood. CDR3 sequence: CASSLWQGVGTGELFF. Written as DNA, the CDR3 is TGTGCCAGCAGTTTATGGCAGGGGGTTGGAACCGGGGAGCTGTTTTTT.